This entry lists 19 T cell receptor beta chains sequenced from one sample in a study of identical twins (dated by TCRdb to the mid-2010s). Receptor amplification or capture employed 5' RACE. TCRdb lists the instrument as Illumina HiSeq 2000. In TCRdb, the public reads were trimmed at Q25 with fastp and aligned with MiXCR, with productive beta chains retained. Rows are combined by CDR3 protein, so each entry shows the most common genes and DNA. This sample lists 350,000 to 600,000 distinct CDR3 sequences; 13% to 15% were detected once. The top ten constitute 0.52% of the sample. In addition, the sample was reused for a study of yellow fever vaccine responses in identical twins.

Source material: CD4+ T cells sorted from blood. The source of these receptors is a woman between 18 and 29 years old in good health.

This clonotype was observed a handful of times. The gene calls are TRBV6-4 and TRBJ2-1; D is ambiguous. CDR3 length equals 15 residues. CDR1 and CDR2 (germline): MRHNA, SNTAGT. Trimming stripped 1 base from V and 4 bases from J, with 11 bases between. Here the CDR3 DNA reads TGTGCCAGCAGTGACTGGGCAGGAGATTACAATGAGCAGTTCTTC. This sequence encodes CASSDWAGDYNEQFF.

In this sample, this clonotype turned up a few times. V is TRBV7-9 and J is TRBJ2-6; D is unresolved. Germline-derived CDR1 and CDR2 are SEHNR and FQNEAQ (reference sequence). The CDR3 has 15 amino acids. V shed 3 bases and J shed 0 bases, with 6 bases lying between them. The CDR3 nucleotides read TGTGCCAGCAGCTTCGGTGACTCTGGGGCCAACGTCCTGACTTTC. Translation: CASSFGDSGANVLTF.

The chain carries TRBV4-3 and TRBJ2-1; D unresolved. V lost 7 bases and J 5 bases, leaving 3 bases between the germline ends. The CDR3 loop spans 10 amino acids. The germline V gene has CDR1 LGHNA and CDR2 YSLEER. The CDR3 coding sequence is TGCGCCAGCACCCACAATGAGCAGTTCTTC. It encodes CASTHNEQFF.

The sample holds a few counts of this clonotype. The CDR3 is CASSQDSLTGYTF. The CDR3 region has the DNA TGTGCCAGCAGCCAAGATTCCCTTACGGGCTACACCTTC. V and J are TRBV3-1 and TRBJ1-2; D is uncertain. The CDR3 loop spans 13 amino acids. V lost 0 bases and J lost 8, with 10 bases in between. CDR1 is LGHDT and CDR2 is YNNKEL in the germline V gene (reference sequence).

The table lists this clonotype with a few counts. J is TRBJ2-6 and V is TRBV5-1; D unclear. V was trimmed by 0 bases and J by 0 bases, leaving 7 bases between them. Germline lookup yields CDR1 SGHRS and CDR2 YFSETQ. The CDR3 has 16 amino acids. CDR3 protein: CASSLVPASGANVLTF. CDR3 DNA sequence: TGCGCCAGCAGCTTGGTACCGGCCTCTGGGGCCAACGTCCTGACTTTC. The full variable domain, in which reference TRBV5-1 and TRBJ2-6 provide the parts outside the CDR3, is KAGVTQTPRYLIKTRGQQVTLSCSPISGHRSVSWYQQTPGQGLQFLFEYFSETQRNKGNFPGRFSGRQFSNSRSEMNVSTLELGDSALYLCASSLVPASGANVLTFGAGSRLTVL.

This clonotype has more than one count but fewer than ten. This chain uses TRBV2 with TRBJ2-1; possible D gene TRBD1, 7 bases. V lost 9 bases and J lost 8, with 20 bases in between. Germline V lookup: CDR1 SNHLY, CDR2 FYNNEI. CDR3 size: 14 residues. CDR3 nucleotide sequence: TGTGCCAGTCACGCATGGCAGGGGGGCTATGAGCAGTTCTTC. Protein product: CASHAWQGGYEQFF. Looking up the rest from reference TRBV2 and TRBJ2-1 gives the full variable domain: EPEVTQTPSHQVTQMGQEVILRCVPISNHLYFYWYRQILGQKVEFLVSFYNNEISEKSEIFDDQFSVERPDGSNFTLKIRSTKLEDSAMYFCASHAWQGGYEQFFGPGTRLTVL.

This clonotype showed up just a few times. The chain couples TRBV6-1 to TRBJ2-1; 10 bases are a match to TRBD2. CDR3 length: 16 amino acids. Germline trimming cut 6 bases from V and 5 bases from J; bases unmatched to any gene: 10. Germline-derived CDR1 and CDR2 are MNHNS and SASEGT. The CDR3 coding sequence is TGTGCCAGCAGCCCCCAAGCGGGAGGGTTGGACAATGAGCAGTTCTTC. This translates into CASSPQAGGLDNEQFF.

The chain is built from TRBV7-9 and TRBJ1-1; D gene unclear. Germline V gene data show CDR1 as SEHNR and CDR2 as FQNEAQ (reference sequence). V was shortened by 6 bases and J by 2 bases, with 10 bases between the two germline ends. This CDR3 region has 13 residues. The CDR3 spells CASRYISNTEAFF. The CDR3 DNA follows: TGTGCCAGCAGGTACATCTCAAACACTGAAGCTTTCTTT.

This clonotype was seen a handful of times. The chain links TRBV28 to TRBJ2-7; D ambiguous. The germline CDR1 and CDR2 sequences are MDHEN and SYDVKM. Trimming stripped 1 base from V and 1 base from J, with 11 bases between. The CDR3 sequence is 15 residues long. CDR3 bases: TGTGCCAGCAGTTTATCCCCGTTTGAGTCCTACGAGCAGTACTTC. Its protein product is CASSLSPFESYEQYF.

This clonotype was recorded many times. This sequence joins TRBV3-1 and TRBJ2-2, with D perhaps matching TRBD1 (6 bases). Germline lookup yields CDR1 LGHDT and CDR2 YNNKEL (reference sequence). This CDR3 has 15 residues. The V gene lost 4 bases and the J gene lost 7 bases, with 16 bases spanning the gap. The CDR3 here is CASSPQGRENGELFF. The CDR3, as DNA: TGTGCCAGCAGCCCGCAGGGGCGAGAGAACGGGGAGCTGTTTTTT. Based on the CDR3 plus reference TRBV3-1 and TRBJ2-2, the full variable domain is DTAVSQTPKYLVTQMGNDKSIKCEQNLGHDTMYWYKQDSKKFLKIMFSYNNKELIINETVPNRFSPKSPDKAHLNLHINSLELGDSAVYFCASSPQGRENGELFFGEGSRLTVL.

The rearrangement joins TRBV6-5 to TRBJ2-7; D call uncertain. The CDR3 totals 16 residues. Trimming left V 2 bases short and J 1 base short, with 15 bases between. The V gene's germline CDR1 is MNHEY and CDR2 SVGAGI. Written as DNA, the CDR3 is TGTGCCAGCAGTTACGAAAATACAAAACCTTCCTACGAGCAGTACTTC. It encodes CASSYENTKPSYEQYF.

The table lists this clonotype with a few counts. The rearrangement uses TRBV5-1 and TRBJ1-2, with a possible D match to TRBD1 (5 bases). The germline gives CDR1 SGHRS, CDR2 YFSETQ. The length of the CDR3 is 14 residues. V lost 4 bases, J lost 4 bases, and 14 bases lay in between. The DNA for the CDR3 is TGCGCCAGCAGCCCCTTGTCCGGGGCCTATGGCTACACCTTC. As protein: CASSPLSGAYGYTF.

In its sample, this clonotype was seen a few times. This chain uses TRBV12-3 or TRBV12-4 with TRBJ2-1, with 11 bases that match TRBD2. The CDR3 has 15 amino acids. The V and J ends lost 6 bases and 4 bases, in that order; junction bases with no gene match: 5. The CDR3 bases are TGTGCCAGCAGAGCACTAGCGGGAGCTTACAATGAGCAGTTCTTC. It translates to CASRALAGAYNEQFF.

This clonotype was seen repeatedly, ten times or more. In DNA form, the CDR3 reads TGTGCCAGAATCAGGGACGGGAGCAATCAGCCCCAGCATTTT. Encoded protein: CARIRDGSNQPQHF. This sequence joins TRBV12-3 or TRBV12-4 and TRBJ1-5; a possible D gene is TRBD1 (5 bases). Trimming took 9 bases from V and 1 from J, leaving 13 bases between them. The CDR3 consists of 14 residues.

In this sample, this clonotype turned up a few times. The rearrangement joins TRBV4-1 to TRBJ2-7; no reliable D call. The germline V and J ends were trimmed by 1 base and 0 bases, with 10 bases remaining between them. CDR3 length: 15 amino acids. Germline CDR1 reads MGHRA; CDR2 reads YSYEKL. The CDR3 nucleotides are TGCGCCAGCAGCCAAGCCCCGAGTAGCTCCTACGAGCAGTACTTC. Translated: CASSQAPSSSYEQYF.

This rearrangement joins TRBV11-2 to TRBJ2-1, with 12 nucleotides matching TRBD2. J gave up 5 bases and V 8 bases, and 4 bases lay outside the gene matches. The germline V gene has CDR1 SGHAT and CDR2 FQNNGV. The CDR3 totals 14 residues. The chain's CDR3 is CASRTSGGNNEQFF. In DNA, the CDR3 is TGTGCCAGCCGTACTAGCGGGGGGAACAATGAGCAGTTCTTC.

This clonotype was seen a few times. The chain employs TRBV7-7 and TRBJ2-6, with D possibly TRBD2 on 8 matching bases. Germline V gene lookup returns CDR1 SSHAT and CDR2 FNYEAQ (reference sequence). The CDR3 loop spans 15 amino acids. The CDR3 DNA sequence: TGTGCTAGCGGGACAGTAATCTCTGGGGCCAACGTCCTGACTTTC. Translation gives CASGTVISGANVLTF.

J is TRBJ2-1 and V is TRBV12-3 or TRBV12-4; 8 nucleotides match TRBD2. V trimming: 5 bases; J trimming: 14 bases; junction bases outside the gene matches: 8. This CDR3 has 12 residues. The chain's CDR3 is CASSTRGGLEFF. The CDR3 bases are TGTGCCAGCAGTACCCGGGGGGGCCTGGAGTTCTTC.

The table lists this clonotype with a few counts. This chain connects TRBV7-2 to TRBJ2-3; the match to TRBD2 covers 11 bases. The trim removed 5 bases at V and 1 base at J, leaving 2 bases unmatched. The CDR3 length is 15 residues. CDR1 SGHTA and CDR2 FQGNSA come from the germline V gene. The CDR3 DNA is TGTGCCAGCAGCAAGACTAGCGGGGGCACAGATACGCAGTATTTT. Its translation: CASSKTSGGTDTQYF.